Listed here are 23 T cell receptor beta chains from one sample, sequenced in a study of Graves' ophthalmopathy and Graves' hyperthyroidism. From RNA, the CDR3 regions of TCR beta chains were amplified and sequenced. An initial RT-PCR round employing HTBI primers preceded a second-round multiplex PCR. A single record per CDR3 protein comes from TCRdb applying MiXCR to the multiplex PCR reads. Among about 400,000 distinct CDR3 sequences listed, 15% were seen once. The sequencing input was peripheral blood. Receptors originate from a woman in her late teens or twenties with stable Graves' hyperthyroidism.

There are many counts of this clonotype. J is TRBJ2-5 and V is TRBV14, with no clear D. This CDR3 has 17 residues. Germline V gene data show CDR1 as SGHDN and CDR2 as FVKESK. Between the trimmed V and J ends, which lost 0 bases and 1 base, there was a span of 15 bases. CDR3 protein: CASSQELTNHLQETQYF. The CDR3 DNA sequence: TGTGCCAGCAGCCAAGAATTAACTAACCACCTCCAAGAGACCCAGTACTTC.

This clonotype has at least ten counts. The gene calls are TRBV11-2 and TRBJ1-2, with a tentative D call TRBD1 (6 bases). The V end was cut by 6 bases, the J end by 4 bases, with 18 bases between. CDR3 length equals 15 residues. Germline CDR1 reads SGHAT; CDR2 reads FQNNGV. This CDR3 reads CASRATGPKGYGYTF. The DNA of the CDR3 is TGTGCCAGCAGAGCTACAGGGCCAAAGGGCTATGGCTACACCTTC.

The genes are TRBV4-1 and TRBJ2-2, with D perhaps TRBD1 (5 bases). The germline CDR1 and CDR2 sequences are MGHRA and YSYEKL. This CDR3 is 16 amino acids long. Trimming pared 2 bases from V and 5 bases from J, leaving 15 bases between. CDR3 sequence (DNA): TGCGCCAGCAGCCAACAGGGAAACAGAGCTACCGGGGAGCTGTTTTTT. Its protein product is CASSQQGNRATGELFF.

This clonotype occurred a few times. The CDR3 loop is CSASPLRQGSKNIQYF. DNA for the CDR3: TGCAGTGCTAGCCCACTACGACAGGGGTCCAAAAACATTCAGTACTTC. The gene calls are TRBV20-1 and TRBJ2-4; 8 bases align to TRBD1. CDR1 and CDR2 from the germline V gene are DFQATT and SNEGSKA (reference sequence). The trim removed 3 bases at V and 2 bases at J, leaving 9 bases unmatched. The CDR3 has 16 amino acids.

In this sample, this clonotype turned up many times. The chain has TRBV6-1 and TRBJ2-7; TRBD2 matches 10 bases. Germline V CDR1 and CDR2: MNHNS, SASEGT. V lost 6 bases to trimming and J lost 3 bases; unmatched junction nucleotides: 5. This CDR3 is built from 14 residues. The CDR3 region is CASSGLAGDYEQYF. The CDR3 DNA is TGTGCCAGCAGCGGTCTAGCGGGGGACTACGAGCAGTACTTC.

This clonotype was seen at least ten times. The chain has TRBV6-1 and TRBJ2-7; 7 bases line up with TRBD1. Germline CDR1 and CDR2: MNHNS and SASEGT. V shed 2 bases, J shed 1 base, and the junction held 5 bases outside the gene matches. This CDR3 comprises 15 residues. The CDR3 bases are TGTGCCAGCAGTGAAAGGGAGACAGGGTCCTACGAGCAGTACTTC. This encodes CASSERETGSYEQYF.

There are many counts of this clonotype. This chain joins TRBV19 and TRBJ1-5; D may be TRBD1 (5 bases). The CDR3 contains 14 residues. V was clipped by 7 bases and J by 2 bases, with 12 bases between them. CDR1 and CDR2 (germline): LNHDA, SQIVND (reference sequence). The CDR3 spells CASTTSGGNQPQHF. In DNA, the CDR3 is TGTGCCAGTACTACCTCGGGGGGCAATCAGCCCCAGCATTTT.

In this sample, this clonotype turned up many times. This chain joins TRBV19 and TRBJ1-1, with D possibly being TRBD1 (5 bases). The CDR3 runs to 15 residues. Trimming removed 4 bases from V and 0 bases from J, with 12 bases in between. Germline loops: CDR1 LNHDA, CDR2 SQIVND (reference sequence). CDR3 DNA sequence: TGTGCCAGTAGTAACTATGCAGGGCTGAACACTGAAGCTTTCTTT. This gives the protein CASSNYAGLNTEAFF.

This clonotype came up many times. CDR3 residues: CASSLGTPSYEQYF. CDR3 in DNA: TGTGCCAGCAGTTTAGGGACTCCCTCCTACGAGCAGTACTTC. V gene TRBV12-3 or TRBV12-4 combines with J gene TRBJ2-7; TRBD2 is a possible D gene (5 bases). This CDR3 is 14 amino acids long. Trimming took off 1 base at V and 0 bases at J, with 7 bases between the two ends.

The sample holds many counts of this clonotype. The V gene is TRBV20-1, the J gene TRBJ1-2, with D possibly TRBD1 on 5 matching bases. Trimming shortened V by 1 base and J by 1 base, and 10 bases separated the two germline ends. From germline, CDR1 is DFQATT and CDR2 SNEGSKA (reference sequence). This CDR3 comprises 14 residues. The CDR3 DNA reads TGCAGTGCTAGAGTGGAGGGGATTAACTATGGCTACACCTTC. It is translated as CSARVEGINYGYTF.

Many counts were recorded for this clonotype. The chain employs TRBV7-2 and TRBJ1-2; TRBD1 agrees at 9 bases. Germline values: CDR1 SGHTA, CDR2 FQGNSA. CDR3 length: 15 residues. V trimming: 1 base; J trimming: 5 bases; junction bases outside the gene matches: 5. The DNA of the CDR3 is TGTGCCAGCAGCTTAGGGGGACAGGGATTTTATGGCTACACCTTC. Amino acids: CASSLGGQGFYGYTF.

This clonotype came up a few times. J is TRBJ1-1 and V is TRBV7-3; maybe TRBD1 (6 bases). CDR1 SGHTA and CDR2 FQGTGA come from the germline V gene. V shed 0 bases and J shed 0 bases, with 11 bases lying between them. The CDR3 length is 16 residues. The CDR3 sequence is CASSLTGGILNTEAFF. The CDR3 bases are TGTGCCAGCAGCTTAACAGGGGGAATTTTGAACACTGAAGCTTTCTTT.

In this sample, this clonotype turned up many times. The chain is built from TRBV15 and TRBJ1-2, with D hard to call. Between the trimmed V and J ends, which lost 5 bases and 3 bases, there was a span of 13 bases. The germline gives CDR1 LNHNV, CDR2 YYDKDF (reference sequence). This CDR3 is built from 14 residues. The CDR3: CATSPEGSYYGYTF. The CDR3 region has the DNA TGTGCCACCAGCCCAGAGGGCAGTTACTATGGCTACACCTTC.

With regard to this clonotype: A clone one base away is much larger, so this may be a read error. For the CDR3, the DNA is TGTGCCAGCAGTGATTTTCTCGGGGAGCTGTTTTTT. Translating gives CASSDFLGELFF. V is TRBV24-1 and J is TRBJ2-2; D is unresolved. The CDR3 spans 12 residues. Germline V gives CDR1 KGHDR, CDR2 SFDVKD.

This clonotype was recorded many times. The chain joins TRBV5-1 to TRBJ1-1; D perhaps matches TRBD1 (5 bases). This CDR3 has 15 residues. V lost 2 bases to trimming and J lost 5 bases, with 16 bases between them. Germline V gene data show CDR1 as SGHRS and CDR2 as YFSETQ. CDR3 nucleotides: TGCGCCAGCAGCTTCCCAGGGAGGAGGGAAACTGAAGCTTTCTTT. Amino acid sequence: CASSFPGRRETEAFF. Filled out from reference TRBV5-1 and TRBJ1-1, the complete variable domain reads KAGVTQTPRYLIKTRGQQVTLSCSPISGHRSVSWYQQTPGQGLQFLFEYFSETQRNKGNFPGRFSGRQFSNSRSEMNVSTLELGDSALYLCASSFPGRRETEAFFGQGTRLTVV.

With respect to this clonotype: This may come from a read error, since a much larger clone is one base off. J is TRBJ2-5 and V is TRBV20-1; a possible D gene is TRBD2 (5 bases). CDR1 is DFQATT and CDR2 is SNEGSKA in the germline V gene (reference sequence). There are 14 residues in the CDR3. DNA of the CDR3: TGCAGTGCTAGAGGGTCGGACGGGGTGGAGACCCAGAACTTC. Its translation is CSARGSDGVETQNF.

V and J are TRBV6-2 or TRBV6-3 and TRBJ2-7; 7 nucleotides match TRBD1. The CDR3 has 15 residues. The junction had 16 bases not matched to a gene; V was cut back by 5 bases and J by 9 bases. CDR1 MNHEY and CDR2 SVGEGT come from the germline V gene. The CDR3 loop is CASSPNRGGIHGQYF. The CDR3 DNA reads as TGTGCCAGCAGTCCTAACAGGGGTGGTATCCACGGGCAGTACTTC.

Many counts were recorded for this clonotype. CDR3 amino acids: CASRITMTGPYGYTF. The CDR3 coding sequence is TGTGCCAGCAGAATCACAATGACAGGGCCTTATGGCTACACCTTC. The chain links TRBV7-2 to TRBJ1-2; the match to TRBD1 covers 7 bases. Germline values: CDR1 SGHTA, CDR2 FQGNSA. Trimming took 6 bases from V and 5 from J; bases not matched to a gene: 12. The CDR3 spans 15 residues.

In the case of this clonotype: A read error may explain this, as a much larger clone is one base away. It is likely a read error, because the conserved phenylalanine at the end of the CDR3 is missing. The chain recombines TRBV19 with TRBJ1-5; D ambiguous. The germline V gene has CDR1 LNHDA and CDR2 SQIVND (reference sequence). The ends were cut back, 4 bases at V and 4 bases at J, with 8 bases in the middle. There are 13 residues in the CDR3. CDR3 residues: CASSSGLNQPQHL. The CDR3 DNA sequence: TGTGCCAGTAGTAGTGGATTAAATCAGCCCCAGCATTTG.

The chain joins TRBV10-3 to TRBJ1-2; TRBD1 is a possible D gene (6 bases). This CDR3 contains 13 residues. Trimming stripped 5 bases from V and 6 bases from J, with 13 bases between. Germline CDR1 reads ENHRY; CDR2 reads SYGVKD. The CDR3 DNA sequence: TGTGCCATCAGTCAAACAGGGATTGATGGCTACACCTTC. Protein product: CAISQTGIDGYTF.

This clonotype came up many times. The J gene is TRBJ2-7, the V gene TRBV6-1; the D call may be TRBD1 or TRBD2 (5 bases each). V lost 9 bases and J lost 2, with 14 bases in between. The CDR3 contains 13 residues. From germline, CDR1 is MNHNS and CDR2 SASEGT. The CDR3 DNA follows: TGTGCCAGTATAAGAGGGGCCACCTACGAGCAGTACTTC. Amino acid sequence: CASIRGATYEQYF.

The rearrangement uses TRBV7-8 and TRBJ1-3; the match to TRBD1 covers 7 bases. CDR3 length: 17 residues. Per the germline V gene, CDR1 is SGHVS and CDR2 is FQNEAQ. The CDR3 is CATSARGGAGLGNTIYF. The CDR3 region has the DNA TGTGCAACAAGCGCCAGAGGGGGCGCGGGGCTTGGAAACACCATATATTTT.

This clonotype came up many times. This rearrangement joins TRBV19 to TRBJ1-2, with D unresolved. The germline V and J ends were trimmed by 7 bases and 3 bases, with 18 bases remaining between them. Germline CDR1 is LNHDA and CDR2 is SQIVND (reference sequence). The CDR3 contains 15 residues. CDR3 loop: CASNRAGKGDYGYTF. CDR3 bases: TGTGCCAGTAATAGGGCGGGGAAAGGCGACTATGGCTACACCTTC.